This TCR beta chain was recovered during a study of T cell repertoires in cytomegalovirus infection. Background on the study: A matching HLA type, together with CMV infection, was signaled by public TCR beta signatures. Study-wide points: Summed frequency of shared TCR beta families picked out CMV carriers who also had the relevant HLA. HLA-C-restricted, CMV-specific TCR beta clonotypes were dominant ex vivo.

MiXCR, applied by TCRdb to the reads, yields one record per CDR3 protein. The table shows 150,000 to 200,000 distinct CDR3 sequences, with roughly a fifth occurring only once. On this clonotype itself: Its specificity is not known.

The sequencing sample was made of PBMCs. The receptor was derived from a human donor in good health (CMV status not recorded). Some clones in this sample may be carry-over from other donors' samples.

As DNA, the CDR3 is TGTGCCAGCAGTTCCTCCGGGACAGCATCCTACGAGCAGTACTTC. Protein product: CASSSSGTASYEQYF. J is TRBJ2-7 and V is TRBV12-3 or TRBV12-4, with 7 bases identical to TRBD1. Trimming cost V 4 bases and J 1 base; bases outside gene matches: 7. This CDR3 has 15 residues.